The 28 T cell receptor beta chains given below trace back to one sample, sequenced in a study of cytomegalovirus exposure and HLA in healthy donors. The study ran its PCR with 60 Vbeta and 13 Jbeta primers. Generated by immunoSEQ multiplex PCR, the TCRdb table keeps only in-frame clones and is missing some. Among over 200,000 clones listed, 70% to 85% were seen once. The sequenced material came from PBMCs. The receptors come from a woman aged 60-75 years in good health and CMV-seropositive.

The V call is TRBV11-2, the J call TRBJ1-3; TRBD1 might be the D (6 bases). CDR1 and CDR2 (germline): SGHAT, FQNNGV. CDR3 length: 14 residues. V lost 1 base and J 6 bases, leaving 10 bases between the germline ends. CDR3 in amino acids: CASSLAGQLNTIYF. The DNA for the CDR3 is TGTGCCAGCAGCTTAGCGGGACAACTAAACACCATATATTTT.

This clone was counted only a few times. The chain is built from TRBV9 and TRBJ1-3; 7 bases agree with TRBD1. There are 15 residues in the CDR3. Germline lookup yields CDR1 SGDLS and CDR2 YYNGEE. The V and J ends lost 0 bases and 8 bases, in that order; junction bases with no gene match: 8. The CDR3 DNA reads TGTGCCAGCAGCGTAGGAGGAGGGGGCAAGGACACCATATATTTT. It translates to CASSVGGGGKDTIYF.

The V and J genes are TRBV4-2 and TRBJ2-2, with 8 positions matching TRBD2. Trimming at V came to 1 base and at J to 5 bases, leaving 9 bases not matched to a gene. Germline V gene data show CDR1 as LGHNA and CDR2 as YNFKEQ. This CDR3 region has 17 residues. CDR3 sequence reads: CASSQGRSGSRTGELFF. The CDR3 DNA reads as TGTGCCAGCAGCCAAGGAAGAAGCGGGAGTAGGACCGGGGAGCTGTTTTTT.

V and J are TRBV6-1 and TRBJ2-7, with 10 nucleotides matching TRBD2. The ends lost 3 bases at V and 4 bases at J; junction bases unmatched: 6. CDR1 and CDR2 (germline): MNHNS, SASEGT. The CDR3 extends over 15 amino acids. CDR3 region: CASSDSGLARYEQYF. The CDR3 nucleotides read TGTGCCAGCAGTGACTCGGGACTAGCGAGGTACGAGCAGTACTTC.

The chain joins TRBV19 to TRBJ2-5; 12 nucleotides agree with TRBD1. CDR1 is LNHDA and CDR2 is SQIVND in the germline V gene (reference sequence). The CDR3 spans 16 residues. V shed 5 bases and J 5 bases; nucleotides not matched to a gene: 9. CDR3: CASSFLPGQGAETQYF. The CDR3 bases are TGTGCCAGTAGTTTCTTACCGGGACAGGGGGCCGAGACCCAGTACTTC.

This sequence joins TRBV13 and TRBJ1-1; D unresolved. Looked up from germline, CDR1 is PRHDT and CDR2 is FYEKMQ (reference sequence). The CDR3 is made up of 15 amino acids. V shed 6 bases and J shed 1 base, with 15 bases lying between them. The CDR3: CASSLRGLSNTEAFF. The CDR3 DNA is TGTGCCAGCAGTTTGAGAGGGCTGTCGAACACTGAAGCTTTCTTT.

The chain employs TRBV10-2 and TRBJ2-1, with TRBD2 identical over 9 bases. Germline loops: CDR1 WSHSY, CDR2 SAAADI. J gave up 10 bases and V 6 bases, and 10 bases lay outside the gene matches. This CDR3 is 14 amino acids long. The CDR3 spells CASRVAGAPQEQFF. In DNA form, the CDR3 reads TGCGCCAGCAGAGTAGCGGGAGCCCCCCAGGAGCAGTTCTTC.

V and J are TRBV7-2 and TRBJ2-5; D not resolved. In germline, CDR1 is SGHTA, CDR2 FQGNSA. The CDR3 contains 13 residues. The V end lost 1 base, the J end lost 2 bases, and 5 bases lay between the germline ends. CDR3 sequence: CASSLERQETQYF. DNA for the CDR3: TGTGCCAGCAGCTTAGAACGGCAAGAGACCCAGTACTTC.

Comment on this clone: A read error may produce the germline difference seen at one junction end. This chain connects TRBV7-9 to TRBJ2-7; D is possibly TRBD2 (6 bases). CDR3 size: 15 residues. Germline V gives CDR1 SEHNR, CDR2 FQNEAQ (reference sequence). CDR3 residues: CSSRSTSSGNYEQYF. The CDR3 DNA reads TGTTCCAGCAGATCAACGAGTAGCGGAAACTACGAGCAGTACTTC.

The chain recombines TRBV6-5 with TRBJ2-7; TRBD2 might be the D (7 bases). The CDR3 loop spans 16 amino acids. V was shortened by 4 bases and J by 0 bases, with 16 bases between the two germline ends. Germline CDR1 is MNHEY and CDR2 is SVGAGI. The CDR3 region is CASSFPGRGSSYEQYF. The CDR3 coding sequence is TGTGCCAGCAGTTTCCCGGGGAGGGGGAGCTCCTACGAGCAGTACTTC.

The chain carries TRBV6-5 and TRBJ1-2, with 8 bases matching TRBD1. This CDR3 region has 13 residues. The V and J ends lost 6 bases and 4 bases, in that order; junction bases with no gene match: 4. CDR1 is MNHEY and CDR2 is SVGAGI in the germline V gene. CDR3 nucleotides: TGTGCCAGCAGACAGGGGGATTCCTATGGCTACACCTTC. This translates into CASRQGDSYGYTF.

As concerns this clone: Within the sample, other DNA sequences also encode this same CDR3. The genes are TRBV9 and TRBJ1-2, with D possibly being TRBD1 (6 bases). Deletions cut 1 base from V and 2 bases from J, with 6 bases between. This CDR3 spans 13 amino acids. Germline values: CDR1 SGDLS, CDR2 YYNGEE. The CDR3 region is CASSVTGNYGYTF. The DNA of the CDR3 is TGTGCCAGCAGCGTAACAGGGAACTATGGCTACACCTTC. The variable domain in full, completed from reference TRBV9 and TRBJ1-2, reads DSGVTQTPKHLITATGQRVTLRCSPRSGDLSVYWYQQSLDQGLQFLIQYYNGEERAKGNILERFSAQQFPDLHSELNLSSLELGDSALYFCASSVTGNYGYTFGSGTRLTVV.

This clone has only a few counts. The chain carries TRBV4-3 and TRBJ2-2; the D gene is possibly TRBD2 (5 bases). Trimming stripped 2 bases from V and 5 bases from J, with 6 bases between. Germline-derived CDR1 and CDR2 are LGHNA and YSLEER. CDR3 length: 13 residues. The chain's CDR3 is CASSQPGTGELFF. The CDR3 DNA sequence: TGCGCCAGCAGCCAACCGGGGACCGGGGAGCTGTTTTTT.

The chain joins TRBV5-1 to TRBJ1-2, with D maybe TRBD1 (6 bases). V lost 0 bases, J lost 2 bases, and 11 bases lay in between. The CDR3 totals 15 residues. Germline values: CDR1 SGHRS, CDR2 YFSETQ. This CDR3 reads CASSLAGGQNYGYTF. The CDR3 nucleotides are TGCGCCAGCAGCTTGGCCGGAGGACAGAACTATGGCTACACCTTC.

The J gene is TRBJ2-1, the V gene TRBV19, with 9 nucleotides matching TRBD1. The CDR3 loop spans 13 amino acids. V lost 6 bases, J lost 6 bases, and 3 bases stayed unmatched. Germline V gene data show CDR1 as LNHDA and CDR2 as SQIVND (reference sequence). In nucleotides, the CDR3 is TGTGCCAGTAGCTCGACAGGGGGCAATGAGCAGTTCTTC. It codes for CASSSTGGNEQFF. The full variable domain, its missing parts supplied by reference TRBV19 and TRBJ2-1, is DGGITQSPKYLFRKEGQNVTLSCEQNLNHDAMYWYRQDPGQGLRLIYYSQIVNDFQKGDIAEGYSVSREKKESFPLTVTSAQKNPTAFYLCASSSTGGNEQFFGPGTRLTVL.

This clone was seen a single time. This chain links TRBV7-3 with TRBJ2-1; TRBD2 aligns across 8 bases. The J segment lost 7 bases and the V segment lost 4 bases, leaving 6 bases of the junction unmatched. Per the germline V gene, CDR1 is SGHTA and CDR2 is FQGTGA. The CDR3 consists of 14 residues. The chain's CDR3 is CASSSSGGQNEQFF. The CDR3 nucleotides are TGTGCCAGCAGCTCTTCGGGGGGGCAGAATGAGCAGTTCTTC.

This chain connects TRBV6-6 to TRBJ2-1, with D maybe TRBD1 (5 bases). V lost 5 bases to trimming and J lost 7 bases, with 12 bases between them. Germline assignment: CDR1 MNHNY and CDR2 SVGAGI (reference sequence). The CDR3 runs to 13 residues. As DNA, the CDR3 is TGTGCCAGCAGTGGCAGCCCAGGGAATGAGCAGTTCTTC. As protein: CASSGSPGNEQFF.

The V and J genes are TRBV5-1 and TRBJ1-2; 7 nucleotides match TRBD1. The CDR3 sequence is 12 residues long. V lost 4 bases and J lost 7; bases outside the gene matches: 4. Germline V gene lookup returns CDR1 SGHRS and CDR2 YFSETQ. This chain's CDR3 is CASSGDSGGYTF. The CDR3 coding sequence is TGCGCCAGCAGCGGGGACAGTGGTGGCTACACCTTC.

This clone was counted a few times. This chain uses TRBV9 with TRBJ2-1, with 14 bases lining up with TRBD2. CDR3 length equals 17 residues. V lost 4 bases to trimming and J lost 4 bases; unmatched junction nucleotides: 7. CDR1 SGDLS and CDR2 YYNGEE come from the germline V gene. The CDR3: CASSPGTSGSQYNEQFF. CDR3 nucleotide sequence: TGTGCCAGCAGCCCAGGGACTAGCGGGAGTCAGTACAATGAGCAGTTCTTC.

V is TRBV5-1 and J is TRBJ1-2; 8 nucleotides agree with TRBD1. In germline, CDR1 is SGHRS, CDR2 YFSETQ. There are 14 residues in the CDR3. V lost 1 base and J lost 10; bases outside the gene matches: 9. The CDR3 here is CASSLSAGGFDYTF. CDR3 nucleotide sequence: TGCGCCAGCAGCTTGTCGGCAGGGGGCTTTGACTACACCTTC.

The chain recombines TRBV28 with TRBJ1-2, with D uncertain. Trimming took 7 bases from V and 5 from J, leaving 11 bases between them. This CDR3 region has 12 residues. Germline V lookup: CDR1 MDHEN, CDR2 SYDVKM. CDR3 bases: TGTGCCAGCACGGCGGTTCGATATGGCTACACCTTC. Residues: CASTAVRYGYTF.

Comments on this clone: Distinct nucleotide sequences in the sample also encode this CDR3. The V call is TRBV7-2, the J call TRBJ2-5, with 7 bases fitting TRBD1. J was trimmed by 4 bases and V by 5 bases; bases with no gene match: 7. From germline, CDR1 is SGHTA and CDR2 FQGNSA. CDR3 size: 14 residues. CDR3 protein: CASSPRQGSETQYF. The CDR3, as DNA: TGTGCCAGCAGCCCGAGACAGGGTTCAGAGACCCAGTACTTC.

On this clone: A junction boundary mismatches the germline segment, possibly from a read error. V gene TRBV7-9 combines with J gene TRBJ1-3, with 7 bases identical to TRBD1. CDR1 is SEHNR, CDR2 FQNEAQ, per germline (reference sequence). The CDR3 runs to 16 residues. The CDR3 bases are TGTTCCAGCAGCCAGCTCGGGACAGTCTCTGGAAACACCATATATTTT. Its translation is CSSSQLGTVSGNTIYF.

This chain links TRBV15 with TRBJ2-7, with TRBD2 identical over 9 bases. The germline CDR1 and CDR2 sequences are LNHNV and YYDKDF (reference sequence). Germline trimming cut 5 bases from V and 6 bases from J; bases unmatched to any gene: 5. The CDR3 runs to 13 residues. The CDR3 reads CATSLAGWGEQYF. CDR3 DNA: TGTGCCACCAGCCTAGCGGGATGGGGCGAGCAGTACTTC.

The V and J genes are TRBV4-2 and TRBJ2-3; 8 nucleotides match TRBD2. CDR3 length: 15 amino acids. Germline V gene data show CDR1 as LGHNA and CDR2 as YNFKEQ. Trimming at V came to 4 bases and at J to 1 base, leaving 4 bases not matched to a gene. The CDR3 region is CASSPRGGRTDTQYF. The CDR3 nucleotides are TGTGCCAGCAGCCCCCGGGGGGGTCGCACAGATACGCAGTATTTT.

The chain combines TRBV11-2 with TRBJ1-1; TRBD1 is a possible D gene (5 bases). From germline, CDR1 is SGHAT and CDR2 FQNNGV. CDR3 length: 18 amino acids. V dropped 1 base and J dropped 0 bases, with 18 bases sitting between them. The CDR3 sequence: CASSLVTTGRVMNTEAFF. Written as DNA, the CDR3 is TGTGCCAGCAGCTTAGTTACGACGGGCAGGGTCATGAACACTGAAGCTTTCTTT.

The V call is TRBV28, the J call TRBJ2-6; D may be TRBD1 (6 bases). V lost 4 bases, J lost 4 bases, and 32 bases lay in between. This CDR3 contains 22 residues. Germline lookup yields CDR1 MDHEN and CDR2 SYDVKM. CDR3 sequence (DNA): TGTGCCAGCAGTTCCACTCAAGGAGGTTGGGACACGAAGGGCGAAGGGGCCAACGTCCTGACTTTC. Amino acids: CASSSTQGGWDTKGEGANVLTF.

Comment on this clone: The same CDR3 can be traced to other DNA sequences in this sample. Here the CDR3 DNA reads TGTGCCAGCAGCGTAGGGGGAGGGCGAGAGACCCAGTACTTC. Protein sequence: CASSVGGGRETQYF. V and J are TRBV9 and TRBJ2-5; the match to TRBD2 covers 7 bases. Germline CDR1 SGDLS, CDR2 YYNGEE. The CDR3 contains 14 residues. The V segment lost 0 bases and the J segment 4 bases; nucleotides outside the gene matches: 3.